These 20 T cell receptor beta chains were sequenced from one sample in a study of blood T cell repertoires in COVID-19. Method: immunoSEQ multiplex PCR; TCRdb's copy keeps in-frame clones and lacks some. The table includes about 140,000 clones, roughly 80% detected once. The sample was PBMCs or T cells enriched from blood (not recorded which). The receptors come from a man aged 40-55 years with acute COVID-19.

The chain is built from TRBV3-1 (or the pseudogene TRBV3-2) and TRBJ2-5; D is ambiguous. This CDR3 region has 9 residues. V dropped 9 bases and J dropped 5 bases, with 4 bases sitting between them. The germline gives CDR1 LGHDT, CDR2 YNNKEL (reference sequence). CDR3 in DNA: TGTGCCAGGAGGGAGACCCAGTACTTC. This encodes CARRETQYF.

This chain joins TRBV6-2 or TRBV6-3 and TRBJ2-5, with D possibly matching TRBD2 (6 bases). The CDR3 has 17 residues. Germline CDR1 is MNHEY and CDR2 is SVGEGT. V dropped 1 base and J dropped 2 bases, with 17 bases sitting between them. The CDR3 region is CASSYYLTSGRQETQYF. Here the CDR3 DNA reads TGTGCCAGCAGTTACTACCTTACCTCAGGGAGGCAAGAGACCCAGTACTTC.

The CDR3 sequence is CASSSGRNNEQFF. As DNA, the CDR3 is TGTGCCAGCAGCTCTGGCAGAAACAATGAGCAGTTCTTC. V and J are TRBV7-2 and TRBJ2-1, with unresolved D. Germline CDR1 SGHTA, CDR2 FQGNSA. This CDR3 is 13 amino acids long. The V and J ends lost 4 bases and 5 bases respectively, with 9 bases between them.

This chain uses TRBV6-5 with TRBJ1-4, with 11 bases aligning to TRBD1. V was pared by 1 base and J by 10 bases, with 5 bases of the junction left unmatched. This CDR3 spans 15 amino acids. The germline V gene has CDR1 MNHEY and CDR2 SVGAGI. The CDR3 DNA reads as TGTGCCAGCAGTTACTACCCGGGACAGGGGGGAAAACTGTTTTTT. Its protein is CASSYYPGQGGKLFF.

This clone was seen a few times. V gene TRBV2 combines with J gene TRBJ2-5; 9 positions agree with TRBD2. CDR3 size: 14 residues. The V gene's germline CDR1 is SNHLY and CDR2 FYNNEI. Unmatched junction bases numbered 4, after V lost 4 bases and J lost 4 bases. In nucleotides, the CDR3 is TGTGCCAGCAGTGCCATAGCGGGAGCAGAGACCCAGTACTTC. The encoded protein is CASSAIAGAETQYF.

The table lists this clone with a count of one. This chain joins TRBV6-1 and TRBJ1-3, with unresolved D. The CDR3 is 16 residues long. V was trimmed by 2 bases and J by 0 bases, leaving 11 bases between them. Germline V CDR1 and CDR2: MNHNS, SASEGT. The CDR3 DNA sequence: TGTGCCAGCAGTGAACGGGGAGCAAACTCTGGAAACACCATATATTTT. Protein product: CASSERGANSGNTIYF.

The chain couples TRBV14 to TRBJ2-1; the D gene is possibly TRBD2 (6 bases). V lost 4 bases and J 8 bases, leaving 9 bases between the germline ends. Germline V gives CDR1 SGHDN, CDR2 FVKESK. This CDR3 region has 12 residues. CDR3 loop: CASSRAGYEQFF. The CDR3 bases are TGTGCCAGCAGCCGGGCGGGGTATGAGCAGTTCTTC.

CDR3 bases: TGTGCCAGCAGTTACACAGGGGAATCCTACAATGAGCAGTTCTTC. Its translation is CASSYTGESYNEQFF. The J gene is TRBJ2-1, the V gene TRBV6-6, with 7 bases identical to TRBD1. Unmatched junction bases numbered 2, after V lost 2 bases and J lost 1 base. In germline, CDR1 is MNHNY, CDR2 SVGAGI (reference sequence). This CDR3 has 15 residues.

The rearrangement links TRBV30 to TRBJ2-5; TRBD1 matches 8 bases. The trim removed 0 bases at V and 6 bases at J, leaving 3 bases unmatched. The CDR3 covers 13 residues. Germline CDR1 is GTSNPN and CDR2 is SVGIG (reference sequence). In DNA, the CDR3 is TGTGCCTGGAGTGTAACAGGGGGTCAGACCCAGTACTTC. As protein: CAWSVTGGQTQYF.

The CDR3 DNA reads as TGTGCCAGCTCACCTTCGGTCAGGGACTACGAGCAGTACTTC. Translating it yields CASSPSVRDYEQYF. The V call is TRBV18, the J call TRBJ2-7; D is possibly TRBD1 (5 bases). The V and J ends lost 3 bases and 3 bases respectively, with 12 bases between them. The CDR3 spans 14 residues. CDR1 and CDR2 from the germline V gene are KGHSH and LQKENI.

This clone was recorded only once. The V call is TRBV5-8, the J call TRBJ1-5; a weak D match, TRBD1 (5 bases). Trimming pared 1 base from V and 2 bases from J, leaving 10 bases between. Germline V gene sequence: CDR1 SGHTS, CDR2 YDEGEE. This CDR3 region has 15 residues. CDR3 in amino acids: CASSLSWGGNQPQHF. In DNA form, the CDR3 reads TGTGCCAGCAGCTTGTCCTGGGGGGGCAATCAGCCCCAGCATTTT.

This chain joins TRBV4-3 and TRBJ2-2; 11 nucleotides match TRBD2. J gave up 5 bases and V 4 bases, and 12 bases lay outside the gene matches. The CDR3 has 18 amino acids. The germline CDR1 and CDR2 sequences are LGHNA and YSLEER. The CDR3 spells CASSLGVPGLAVTGELFF. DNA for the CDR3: TGCGCCAGCAGCCTCGGAGTGCCGGGACTAGCGGTAACCGGGGAGCTGTTTTTT.

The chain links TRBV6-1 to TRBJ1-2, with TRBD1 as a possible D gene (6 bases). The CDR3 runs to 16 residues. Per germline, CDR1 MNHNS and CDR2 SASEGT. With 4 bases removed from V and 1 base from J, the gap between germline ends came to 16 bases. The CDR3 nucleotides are TGTGCCAGCAGTGCATACGCGACAGGCTTTAACTATGGCTACACCTTC. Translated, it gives CASSAYATGFNYGYTF.

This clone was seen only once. The CDR3 spells CASSLQDSGKNIQYF. CDR3 nucleotides: TGCGCCAGCAGCCTCCAGGACTCCGGCAAAAACATTCAGTACTTC. This rearrangement joins TRBV4-1 to TRBJ2-4; maybe TRBD2 (5 bases). CDR1 MGHRA and CDR2 YSYEKL come from the germline V gene. V lost 4 bases to trimming and J lost 3 bases, with 13 bases between them. This CDR3 has 15 residues.

CDR3 protein: CASSQDLWQGADEKLFF. The CDR3 nucleotides are TGCGCCAGCAGCCAAGATTTATGGCAGGGGGCAGACGAAAAACTGTTTTTT. The genes are TRBV4-3 and TRBJ1-4, with 8 bases fitting TRBD1. Losses at the gene ends were 0 bases for V and 8 bases for J; bases not matched to a gene: 11. CDR3 length: 17 residues. The germline V gene has CDR1 LGHNA and CDR2 YSLEER.

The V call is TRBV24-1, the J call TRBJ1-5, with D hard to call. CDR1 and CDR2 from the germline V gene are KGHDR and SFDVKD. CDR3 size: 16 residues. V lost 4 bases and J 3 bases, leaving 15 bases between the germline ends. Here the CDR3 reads CATSDSTVDINQPQHF. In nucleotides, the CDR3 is TGTGCCACCAGTGACTCTACAGTGGATATCAATCAGCCCCAGCATTTT.

The CDR3 DNA follows: TGCGCCAGCAGCCACGTGGGGCCCGGACAGGGATCCTACGAGCAGTACTTC. Its protein is CASSHVGPGQGSYEQYF. The chain carries TRBV4-3 and TRBJ2-7; 8 bases line up with TRBD1. The germline V gene encodes CDR1 LGHNA and CDR2 YSLEER. J gave up 1 base and V 3 bases, and 11 bases lay outside the gene matches. The CDR3 contains 17 residues.

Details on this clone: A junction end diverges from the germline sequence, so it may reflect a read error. CDR3 coding DNA: TGTGCCAGCAGCCTTGGAGGGCAGGGAGGTCCCTATAATGAGCAGTTCTTC. It translates to CASSLGGQGGPYNEQFF. The chain is built from TRBV7-9 and TRBJ2-1, with TRBD2 as a possible D gene (6 bases). The germline V gene has CDR1 SEHNR and CDR2 FQNEAQ (reference sequence). This CDR3 contains 17 residues. The full variable domain, in which reference TRBV7-9 and TRBJ2-1 provide the parts outside the CDR3, is DTGVSQNPRHKITKRGQNVTFRCDPISEHNRLYWYRQTLGQGPEFLTYFQNEAQLEKSRLLSDRFSAERPKGSFSTLEIQRTEQGDSAMYLCASSLGGQGGPYNEQFFGPGTRLTVL.

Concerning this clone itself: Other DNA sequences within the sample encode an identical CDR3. In DNA form, the CDR3 reads TGCGCCAGCAGTGAAAGTCGGACAGAGAATTCACCCCTCCACTTT. Translating gives CASSESRTENSPLHF. The chain recombines TRBV10-1 with TRBJ1-6; D may be TRBD1 (6 bases). Germline assignment: CDR1 WNHNN and CDR2 SYGVQD (reference sequence). The ends were cut back, 3 bases at V and 7 bases at J, with 13 bases in the middle. This CDR3 contains 15 residues.

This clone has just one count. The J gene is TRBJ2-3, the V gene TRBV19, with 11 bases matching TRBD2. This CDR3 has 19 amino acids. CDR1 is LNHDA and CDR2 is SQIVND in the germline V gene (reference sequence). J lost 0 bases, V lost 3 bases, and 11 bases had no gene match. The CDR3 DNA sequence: TGTGCCAGTAGTATCGAACTAGCGGGAGTAAAACAAAGCACAGATACGCAGTATTTT. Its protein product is CASSIELAGVKQSTDTQYF.